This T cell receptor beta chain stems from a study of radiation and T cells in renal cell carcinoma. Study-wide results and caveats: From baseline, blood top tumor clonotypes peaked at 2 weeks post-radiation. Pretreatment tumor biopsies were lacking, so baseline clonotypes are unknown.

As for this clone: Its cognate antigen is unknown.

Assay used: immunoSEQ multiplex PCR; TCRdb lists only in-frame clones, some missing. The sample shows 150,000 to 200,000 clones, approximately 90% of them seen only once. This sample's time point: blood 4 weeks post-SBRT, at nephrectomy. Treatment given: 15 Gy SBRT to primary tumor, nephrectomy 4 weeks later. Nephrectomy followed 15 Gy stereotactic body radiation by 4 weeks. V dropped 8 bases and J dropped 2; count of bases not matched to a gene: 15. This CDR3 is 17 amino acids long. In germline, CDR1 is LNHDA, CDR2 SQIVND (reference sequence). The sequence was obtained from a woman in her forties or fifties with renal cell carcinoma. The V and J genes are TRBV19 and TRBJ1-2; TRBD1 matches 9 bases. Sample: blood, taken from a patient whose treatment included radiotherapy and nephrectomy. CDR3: CASCPGTGIAGNYGYTF. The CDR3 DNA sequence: TGTGCCAGTTGTCCCGGGACAGGGATCGCGGGCAACTATGGCTACACCTTC.